Below, 16 T cell receptor beta chains from the same sample are listed, as sequenced in a study of spatial heterogeneity in lung cancer. The time point is: sample taken at primary tumor resection. TCRdb re-derived calls from the 5' RACE reads in MiXCR, one entry per CDR3 protein. The profile covers fewer than 16,000 distinct CDR3 sequences, with 3% to 4.5% appearing a single time and around a tenth taken by the ten largest. Sample: normal lung tissue next to the tumor, taken at surgery. The receptors come from a male donor with early-stage non-small cell lung cancer.

This clonotype was picked up many times. This beta chain came through as a stray read in a library set up for alpha chains, and its size says little. The V and J genes are TRBV29-1 and TRBJ2-7, with D possibly being TRBD1 (6 bases). CDR3 length: 12 amino acids. Trimming cost V 5 bases and J 4 bases, with 12 bases left between them. The germline V gene has CDR1 SQVTM and CDR2 ANQGSEA. The CDR3 coding sequence is TGCAGCGTTTGGGACAATCAATACGAGCAGTACTTC. The encoded protein is CSVWDNQYEQYF.

Ten or more counts support this clonotype. This may be a read error: a much more frequent sequence differs by one nucleotide. This beta chain is off target for a library built for alpha chains, so its abundance means little. The rearrangement uses TRBV12-3 or TRBV12-4 and TRBJ2-7, with 8 bases identical to TRBD2. The CDR3 totals 14 residues. DNA of the CDR3: TGTGCCAGCAGATCCGGGACTAGAGCCTACGAGCGGTACTTC. This codes for CASRSGTRAYERYF.

This clonotype was counted ten times or more. A library prepared for alpha chains yielded this beta chain as an off-target read; its size is of little meaning. The chain couples TRBV19 to TRBJ2-1; D is tentatively TRBD1 or TRBD2 (5 bases each). The CDR3 runs to 15 residues. Germline lookup yields CDR1 LNHDA and CDR2 SQIVND (reference sequence). V was pared by 4 bases and J by 2 bases, with 12 bases between. CDR3: CASSTTRGTYNEQFF. In DNA form, the CDR3 reads TGTGCCAGTAGTACTACTAGGGGTACCTACAATGAGCAGTTCTTC.

This clonotype occurred many times. Within a library made for alpha chains, this beta chain is off target, and its count is uninformative. The V and J genes are TRBV9 and TRBJ1-1; D gene ambiguous. The CDR3 loop spans 15 amino acids. V was clipped by 2 bases and J by 1 base, with 12 bases between them. CDR1 and CDR2 (germline): SGDLS, YYNGEE. CDR3 nucleotide sequence: TGTGCCAGCAGCGTCGTCTACGGAGAGAACACTGAAGCTTTCTTT. This translates into CASSVVYGENTEAFF.

Judged by abundance, this clonotype is medium-sized (0.01 to 0.1%). This beta chain turned up in a library designed for alpha chains; as an off-target read, its abundance says little. This chain connects TRBV28 to TRBJ2-5, with 7 bases matching TRBD1. CDR1 is MDHEN and CDR2 is SYDVKM in the germline V gene. Germline trimming cut 6 bases from V and 1 base from J; bases unmatched to any gene: 17. The CDR3 contains 18 residues. The CDR3 loop reads CASRLGQFLSSIQETQYF. The CDR3, as DNA: TGTGCCAGCAGATTGGGACAGTTTCTGTCCTCTATCCAAGAGACCCAGTACTTC.

This clonotype was counted many times. Because the library targeted alpha chains, this beta chain is an off-target read whose size means little. The genes are TRBV9 and TRBJ1-3, with 10 bases that match TRBD1. This CDR3 has 14 residues. The J segment lost 7 bases and the V segment lost 3 bases, leaving 4 bases of the junction unmatched. Per the germline V gene, CDR1 is SGDLS and CDR2 is YYNGEE. Written as DNA, the CDR3 is TGTGCCAGCAGCGGGGGGACAGGGGAGAACACCATATATTTT. Its translation: CASSGGTGENTIYF. Full variable domain (remainder filled in from reference TRBV9 and TRBJ1-3): DSGVTQTPKHLITATGQRVTLRCSPRSGDLSVYWYQQSLDQGLQFLIQYYNGEERAKGNILERFSAQQFPDLHSELNLSSLELGDSALYFCASSGGTGENTIYFGEGSWLTVV.

At least ten counts were recorded for this clonotype. This beta chain is an unintended read in a library built for alpha chains; its size means little. The genes are TRBV6-5 and TRBJ2-5; possibly TRBD2 for D (6 bases). This CDR3 contains 15 residues. Germline V gene sequence: CDR1 MNHEY, CDR2 SVGAGI. Trimming stripped 0 bases from V and 0 bases from J, with 8 bases between. CDR3 residues: CASSYSGGNQETQYF. As DNA, the CDR3 is TGTGCCAGCAGTTACTCGGGCGGGAACCAAGAGACCCAGTACTTC.

This clonotype was recorded at least ten times. A library made for alpha chains picked up this beta chain off target, so its size means little. The chain combines TRBV7-2 with TRBJ2-3; D gene ambiguous. This CDR3 is built from 14 residues. Trimming took 0 bases from V and 3 from J, leaving 7 bases between them. Looked up from germline, CDR1 is SGHTA and CDR2 is FQGNSA. In nucleotides, the CDR3 is TGTGCCAGCAGCTTAGCCTGGGGAACAGATACGCAGTATTTT. Translation: CASSLAWGTDTQYF.

In this sample, this clonotype turned up many times. In a library made to pick up alpha chains, this beta chain is a stray read with a size that means little. The rearrangement joins TRBV3-1 to TRBJ2-6, with a possible D match to TRBD1 (5 bases). This CDR3 region has 15 residues. The germline V gene has CDR1 LGHDT and CDR2 YNNKEL (reference sequence). Trimming cost V 1 base and J 3 bases, with 7 bases left between them. CDR3 nucleotides: TGTGCCAGCAGCCAAGGGGGCTTTGGGGCCAACGTCCTGACTTTC. It encodes CASSQGGFGANVLTF.

There are many counts of this clonotype. Being off target in a library aimed at alpha chains, this beta chain has a size of little meaning. The rearrangement joins TRBV4-2 to TRBJ1-2, with 8 bases that match TRBD1. V shed 4 bases and J 4 bases; nucleotides not matched to a gene: 8. This CDR3 contains 15 residues. CDR1 is LGHNA and CDR2 is YNFKEQ in the germline V gene. Here the CDR3 DNA reads TGTGCCAGCAGCCCGAAGCTAGACAGGGGCTATGGCTACACCTTC. It codes for CASSPKLDRGYGYTF.

Ten or more counts support this clonotype. With the library built for alpha chains, this beta chain is off target and its frequency is not meaningful. The chain uses TRBV29-1 and TRBJ2-7; 8 positions agree with TRBD1. Germline V gene lookup returns CDR1 SQVTM and CDR2 ANQGSEA. V lost 7 bases, J lost 1 base, and 9 bases stayed unmatched. The length of the CDR3 is 14 residues. CDR3 DNA sequence: TGCAGCGAAACCGGGACAGGTCTTTCCTACGAGCAGTACTTC. As protein: CSETGTGLSYEQYF.

In this sample, this clonotype turned up many times. Within a library made for alpha chains, this beta chain is off target, and its count is uninformative. CDR3 protein: CSEGVVSPNPGELFF. Here the CDR3 DNA reads TGCAGTGAGGGGGTAGTCTCCCCAAATCCCGGGGAGCTGTTTTTT. The chain couples TRBV20-1 to TRBJ2-2, with D possibly being TRBD1 (6 bases). Germline V gene lookup returns CDR1 DFQATT and CDR2 SNEGSKA (reference sequence). The germline V and J ends were trimmed by 7 bases and 6 bases, with 21 bases remaining between them. CDR3 length equals 15 residues.

This clonotype was counted ten times or more. This beta chain turned up in a library designed for alpha chains; as an off-target read, its abundance says little. The chain employs TRBV11-2 and TRBJ2-1, with D uncertain. Germline lookup yields CDR1 SGHAT and CDR2 FQNNGV. V shed 0 bases and J shed 8 bases, with 8 bases lying between them. The CDR3 is made up of 13 amino acids. The CDR3 protein is CASSLDGIHEQFF. CDR3 bases: TGTGCCAGCAGCTTAGATGGGATCCATGAGCAGTTCTTC. The full variable domain, rest sourced from reference TRBV11-2 and TRBJ2-1, is EAGVAQSPRYKIIEKRQSVAFWCNPISGHATLYWYQQILGQGPKLLIQFQNNGVVDDSQLPKDRFSAERLKGVDSTLKIQPAKLEDSAVYLCASSLDGIHEQFFGPGTRLTVL.

This clonotype is classed as medium-sized. With the library built for alpha chains, this beta chain is off target and its frequency is not meaningful. V and J are TRBV20-1 and TRBJ2-7; 8 bases match TRBD1. The trim removed 5 bases at V and 1 base at J, leaving 7 bases unmatched. CDR3 length: 14 residues. Germline V CDR1 and CDR2: DFQATT, SNEGSKA (reference sequence). The CDR3 region is CSAHRGKGSYEQYF. CDR3 sequence (DNA): TGCAGTGCTCACAGGGGGAAGGGTTCCTACGAGCAGTACTTC.

This clonotype has ten or more counts. This beta chain is an off-target read within a library intended for alpha chains, so its frequency means little. The chain recombines TRBV29-1 with TRBJ2-1; 12 bases agree with TRBD2. Germline CDR1 and CDR2: SQVTM and ANQGSEA. The V gene end was trimmed by 8 bases and the J gene end by 10 bases; junction bases not matched to a gene: 15. The CDR3 is 15 residues long. The CDR3 sequence is CSFLPRTSGNGEQFF. CDR3 DNA: TGCAGCTTCCTTCCCCGGACTAGCGGGAATGGGGAGCAGTTCTTC.

This clonotype was seen repeatedly, ten times or more. This beta chain slipped into a library made for alpha chains as a stray read, so its size is not meaningful. This chain joins TRBV5-5 and TRBJ1-1; TRBD1 is a possible D gene (6 bases). Germline V gives CDR1 SGHKS, CDR2 YYEKEE (reference sequence). The CDR3 extends over 15 amino acids. V gave up 6 bases and J gave up 1 base, with 16 bases separating them. The CDR3 DNA reads TGTGCCAGCACCAATCGACTGGACAGGAACACTGAAGCTTTCTTT. It codes for CASTNRLDRNTEAFF.